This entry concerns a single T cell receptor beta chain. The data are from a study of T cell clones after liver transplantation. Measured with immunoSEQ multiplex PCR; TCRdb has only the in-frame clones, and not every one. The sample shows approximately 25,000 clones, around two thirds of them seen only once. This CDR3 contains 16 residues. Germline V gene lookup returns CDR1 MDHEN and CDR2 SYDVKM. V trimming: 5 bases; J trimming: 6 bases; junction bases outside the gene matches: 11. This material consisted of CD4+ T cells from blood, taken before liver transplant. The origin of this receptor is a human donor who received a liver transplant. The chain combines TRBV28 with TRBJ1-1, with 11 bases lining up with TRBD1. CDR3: CASSPTDRGRPPEAFF. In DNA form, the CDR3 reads TGTGCCAGCAGTCCCACGGACAGGGGGCGCCCCCCTGAAGCTTTCTTT.